These 32 T cell receptor beta chains share one sample of origin, sequenced in a study of blood T cell repertoires in COVID-19 (TCRdb year 2020). Library preparation employed the immunoSEQ multiplex PCR assay. TCRdb provides this immuneACCESS table in a form limited to in-frame rearrangements. Some clones are lacking; in checked studies, under half of them reflect an unresolved V gene, and why the rest are absent is not known. In all, the sample holds roughly 270,000 clones, and about 82% of those were seen once. 5.1% of the sample belongs to the ten largest clones. The material sequenced was peripheral blood. The source is a man in his fifties with active or convalescent COVID-19.

The chain is built from TRBV5-5 and TRBJ1-5, with 7 nucleotides matching TRBD1. CDR1 is SGHKS and CDR2 is YYEKEE in the germline V gene (reference sequence). The CDR3 has 15 residues. The V segment lost 3 bases and the J segment 6 bases; nucleotides outside the gene matches: 9. CDR3 loop: CASSYRQGGGQPQHF. The CDR3 DNA is TGTGCCAGCAGCTACAGACAGGGAGGAGGTCAGCCCCAGCATTTT.

V usage is TRBV7-9 and J usage is TRBJ2-3; maybe TRBD1 (6 bases). This CDR3 has 16 residues. V shed 6 bases and J shed 4 bases, with 20 bases lying between them. CDR1 SEHNR and CDR2 FQNEAQ come from the germline V gene (reference sequence). In DNA form, the CDR3 reads TGTGCCAGCAGTTCCGCTGACAGGAAGGTCGCAGATACGCAGTATTTT. Its translation: CASSSADRKVADTQYF.

The chain employs TRBV7-9 and TRBJ1-3; no reliable D call. The CDR3 loop spans 14 amino acids. Trimming left V 5 bases short and J 0 bases short, with 8 bases between. CDR1 is SEHNR, CDR2 FQNEAQ, per germline (reference sequence). The CDR3 DNA reads as TGTGCCAGCAGCCGACTGGGCTCTGGAAACACCATATATTTT. It yields the protein CASSRLGSGNTIYF.

V and J are TRBV15 and TRBJ2-5; TRBD2 is a possible D gene (6 bases). CDR1 and CDR2 (germline): LNHNV, YYDKDF (reference sequence). The V and J ends lost 0 bases and 6 bases respectively, with 14 bases between them. The CDR3 sequence is 15 residues long. For the CDR3, the DNA is TGTGCCACCAGCAGAGATCTACGGGGGATTCAGACCCAGTACTTC. Its protein is CATSRDLRGIQTQYF.

This chain joins TRBV6-2 or TRBV6-3 and TRBJ2-7, with 9 bases matching TRBD1. CDR3 length: 14 residues. Losses at the gene ends were 2 bases for V and 4 bases for J; bases not matched to a gene: 3. CDR1 and CDR2 (germline): MNHEY, SVGEGT. The CDR3 sequence: CASSYEGTGYEQYF. CDR3 bases: TGTGCCAGCAGTTACGAGGGGACAGGGTACGAGCAGTACTTC.

The CDR3 is CASRYRGRLDTSGELFF. CDR3 DNA: TGTGCCAGCAGATATAGAGGGCGGCTAGATACTTCCGGGGAGCTGTTTTTT. The J gene is TRBJ2-2, the V gene TRBV7-8, with TRBD2 as a possible D gene (5 bases). Germline CDR1 reads SGHVS; CDR2 reads FQNEAQ. The CDR3 has 17 residues. V was shortened by 6 bases and J by 6 bases, with 23 bases between the two germline ends.

The chain joins TRBV5-1 to TRBJ2-5; D perhaps matches TRBD2 (6 bases). V lost 4 bases, J lost 5 bases, and 12 bases lay in between. The CDR3 loop spans 13 amino acids. CDR1 SGHRS and CDR2 YFSETQ come from the germline V gene. The CDR3 is CASSPGLGETQYF. CDR3 DNA: TGCGCCAGCAGCCCGGGACTTGGGGAGACCCAGTACTTC.

The gene calls are TRBV30 and TRBJ1-2; perhaps TRBD1 as D (6 bases). V was trimmed by 2 bases and J by 5 bases, leaving 9 bases between them. In germline, CDR1 is GTSNPN, CDR2 SVGIG (reference sequence). This CDR3 comprises 12 residues. CDR3 region: CAWSRQGYGYTF. The DNA for the CDR3 is TGTGCCTGGAGTCGGCAGGGGTATGGCTACACCTTC.

This clone was seen at least ten times. The chain carries TRBV19 and TRBJ1-3; 7 bases align to TRBD1. V shed 6 bases and J 0 bases; nucleotides not matched to a gene: 8. This CDR3 spans 16 amino acids. Germline CDR1 reads LNHDA; CDR2 reads SQIVND (reference sequence). This CDR3 reads CASRKPTGSSGNTIYF. CDR3 sequence (DNA): TGTGCCAGTAGGAAACCGACAGGGAGCTCTGGAAACACCATATATTTT.

This clone has just one count. The V call is TRBV6-5, the J call TRBJ2-7; D gene uncertain. The length of the CDR3 is 15 residues. V was clipped by 4 bases and J by 9 bases, with 22 bases between them. Germline CDR1 MNHEY, CDR2 SVGAGI. CDR3 in DNA: TGTGCCAGCAGTTCTACGGGTGACTCCCCGATAGGGCAGTACTTC. It codes for CASSSTGDSPIGQYF.

V is TRBV6-2 or TRBV6-3 and J is TRBJ2-7; 7 bases are shared with TRBD2. The V and J ends lost 1 base and 5 bases, in that order; junction bases with no gene match: 5. CDR3 size: 14 residues. The germline gives CDR1 MNHEY, CDR2 SVGEGT. Written as DNA, the CDR3 is TGTGCCAGCAGTTACTTGAGAGCGGGGAACGAGCAGTACTTC. Its translation is CASSYLRAGNEQYF.

This clone has just a few counts. The chain is built from TRBV2 and TRBJ2-6, with no clear D. Trimming pared 7 bases from V and 3 bases from J, leaving 7 bases between. The CDR3 has 13 residues. Germline V gene sequence: CDR1 SNHLY, CDR2 FYNNEI. The CDR3 nucleotides are TGTGCCAGCATTGATCGTGGGGCCAACGTCCTGACTTTC. This sequence encodes CASIDRGANVLTF.

J is TRBJ2-2 and V is TRBV29-1, with D possibly being TRBD2 (6 bases). Germline loops: CDR1 SQVTM, CDR2 ANQGSEA. CDR3 length: 13 residues. Between the trimmed V and J ends, which lost 6 bases and 4 bases, there was a span of 12 bases. CDR3 residues: CSVMAGFTGELFF. For the CDR3, the DNA is TGCAGCGTAATGGCGGGATTCACCGGGGAGCTGTTTTTT.

There are a few counts of this clone. This chain connects TRBV28 to TRBJ1-4; possibly TRBD1 for D (5 bases). V lost 4 bases and J lost 8, with 14 bases in between. CDR3 size: 14 residues. Germline CDR1 is MDHEN and CDR2 is SYDVKM. The CDR3 here is CASSSGTLEEKLFF. DNA for the CDR3: TGTGCCAGCAGTTCGGGGACTCTAGAGGAAAAACTGTTTTTT. Combining the CDR3 with reference TRBV28 and TRBJ1-4 gives the whole variable domain DVKVTQSSRYLVKRTGEKVFLECVQDMDHENMFWYRQDPGLGLRLIYFSYDVKMKEKGDIPEGYSVSREKKERFSLILESASTNQTSMYLCASSSGTLEEKLFFGSGTQLSVL.

This clone was found once. CDR3 protein: CASRGTEGYQPQHF. The CDR3 nucleotides read TGTGCCAGCAGGGGGACGGAGGGGTATCAGCCCCAGCATTTT. The rearrangement uses TRBV6-4 and TRBJ1-5; D possibly corresponds to TRBD1 (5 bases). The germline V gene encodes CDR1 MRHNA and CDR2 SNTAGT. V lost 6 bases and J lost 5, with 14 bases in between. The CDR3 runs to 14 residues.

Comments on this clone: Within the sample, other DNA sequences also encode this same CDR3. CDR3 sequence: CASSVGQGAGGYTF. Written as DNA, the CDR3 is TGTGCCAGCAGCGTCGGCCAGGGGGCGGGTGGCTACACCTTC. The chain recombines TRBV9 with TRBJ1-2; 8 nucleotides agree with TRBD1. Trimming removed 2 bases from V and 7 bases from J; junction bases left unmatched: 7. The CDR3 is 14 residues long. The germline V gene has CDR1 SGDLS and CDR2 YYNGEE. The complete variable domain, with remaining parts taken from reference TRBV9 and TRBJ1-2, reads DSGVTQTPKHLITATGQRVTLRCSPRSGDLSVYWYQQSLDQGLQFLIQYYNGEERAKGNILERFSAQQFPDLHSELNLSSLELGDSALYFCASSVGQGAGGYTFGSGTRLTVV.

The CDR3 sequence is CASSQGRGVATNEKLFF. CDR3 nucleotides: TGTGCCAGCAGCCAAGGCCGGGGAGTTGCAACTAATGAAAAACTGTTTTTT. This sequence joins TRBV3-1 (or the pseudogene TRBV3-2) and TRBJ1-4; D uncertain. Germline lookup yields CDR1 LGHDT and CDR2 YNNKEL (reference sequence). The CDR3 spans 17 residues. The ends were cut back, 1 base at V and 0 bases at J, with 12 bases in the middle.

The chain carries TRBV5-8 and TRBJ2-1; D is perhaps TRBD2 (5 bases). Trimming left V 5 bases short and J 8 bases short, with 17 bases between. Germline values: CDR1 SGHTS, CDR2 YDEGEE. The CDR3 runs 14 residues. In DNA, the CDR3 is TGTGCCAGCAGTTCACTAGGGTTACTCGATGAGCAGTTCTTC. It codes for CASSSLGLLDEQFF.

This clone occurred once. The gene calls are TRBV28 and TRBJ2-4, with 7 bases lining up with TRBD1. Losses at the gene ends were 4 bases for V and 0 bases for J; bases not matched to a gene: 9. Germline V gene sequence: CDR1 MDHEN, CDR2 SYDVKM. This CDR3 contains 17 residues. The CDR3 sequence is CASSSSDRVRAKNIQYF. CDR3 bases: TGTGCCAGCAGTTCTTCTGACAGGGTTAGAGCCAAAAACATTCAGTACTTC.

This chain links TRBV3-1 (or the pseudogene TRBV3-2) with TRBJ2-5; 7 positions match TRBD1. Trimming at V came to 4 bases and at J to 5 bases, leaving 13 bases not matched to a gene. This CDR3 region has 16 residues. Germline V CDR1 and CDR2: LGHDT, YNNKEL (reference sequence). CDR3 sequence reads: CASSPAPGQGVETQYF. CDR3 nucleotides: TGTGCCAGCAGCCCTGCCCCGGGGCAGGGGGTCGAGACCCAGTACTTC.

The chain combines TRBV5-1 with TRBJ2-1, with D possibly TRBD2 on 7 matching bases. The CDR3 has 15 residues. The germline gives CDR1 SGHRS, CDR2 YFSETQ. Trimming cost V 4 bases and J 0 bases, with 11 bases left between them. CDR3 sequence: CASSPGGRSYNEQFF. CDR3 DNA sequence: TGCGCCAGCAGCCCCGGGGGGCGCTCCTACAATGAGCAGTTCTTC.

The chain carries TRBV30 and TRBJ1-2; maybe TRBD1 (5 bases). The germline CDR1 and CDR2 sequences are GTSNPN and SVGIG (reference sequence). The CDR3 is made up of 14 amino acids. Trimming shortened V by 0 bases and J by 8 bases, and 16 bases separated the two germline ends. The CDR3 is CAWSVVSRVGGYTF. Here the CDR3 DNA reads TGTGCCTGGAGTGTGGTCTCCAGGGTGGGGGGCTACACCTTC.

This chain links TRBV18 with TRBJ1-1, with 9 nucleotides matching TRBD1. V lost 2 bases, J lost 5 bases, and 12 bases stayed unmatched. Germline values: CDR1 KGHSH, CDR2 LQKENI. This CDR3 spans 17 amino acids. The CDR3 loop reads CASSPDTSGTGTTEAFF. Written as DNA, the CDR3 is TGTGCCAGCTCACCAGACACTTCCGGGACAGGGACGACTGAAGCTTTCTTT.

The CDR3 region is CASSSTGTPLDTEAFF. CDR3 coding DNA: TGCGCCAGCAGCTCGACAGGGACACCCCTGGACACTGAAGCTTTCTTT. V is TRBV5-1 and J is TRBJ1-1; 7 bases are a match to TRBD1. The CDR3 is 16 amino acids. The germline V gene has CDR1 SGHRS and CDR2 YFSETQ. The trim removed 3 bases at V and 3 bases at J, leaving 11 bases unmatched.

This chain uses TRBV5-1 with TRBJ2-7; tentatively, D is TRBD2 (6 bases). CDR3 length: 13 amino acids. Trimming pared 2 bases from V and 6 bases from J, leaving 12 bases between. Germline CDR1 SGHRS, CDR2 YFSETQ. The CDR3 nucleotides are TGCGCCAGCAGCTTAGCGGGTAGAAGCGAGCAGTACTTC. Translated: CASSLAGRSEQYF.

CDR3 protein: CASTSDRDYSPLHF. CDR3 DNA sequence: TGTGCCAGCACATCAGACAGAGATTATTCACCCCTCCACTTT. The J gene is TRBJ1-6, the V gene TRBV11-2; tentatively, D is TRBD1 (5 bases). The germline gives CDR1 SGHAT, CDR2 FQNNGV. The CDR3 is 14 residues long. Trimming took 7 bases from V and 8 from J, leaving 15 bases between them.

On this clone: This may stem from a read error, because a much larger clone lies one nucleotide away. The CDR3 DNA follows: TGCGCCAGCAGCCCGGGACAGGCTAATGAAAAACTGTTTTTT. Translated: CASSPGQANEKLFF. The chain recombines TRBV5-1 with TRBJ1-4; 8 nucleotides line up with TRBD1. The CDR3 is made up of 14 amino acids. Germline loops: CDR1 SGHRS, CDR2 YFSETQ. V lost 4 bases to trimming and J lost 3 bases; unmatched junction nucleotides: 2.

This chain uses TRBV19 with TRBJ2-2; D perhaps matches TRBD2 (7 bases). The CDR3 consists of 16 residues. The V and J ends lost 5 bases and 3 bases respectively, with 16 bases between them. Germline V CDR1 and CDR2: LNHDA, SQIVND (reference sequence). The CDR3 sequence is CASSAEGEGHTGELFF. In nucleotides, the CDR3 is TGTGCCAGTAGTGCTGAGGGGGAGGGCCACACCGGGGAGCTGTTTTTT. Full variable domain (missing parts from reference TRBV19 and TRBJ2-2): DGGITQSPKYLFRKEGQNVTLSCEQNLNHDAMYWYRQDPGQGLRLIYYSQIVNDFQKGDIAEGYSVSREKKESFPLTVTSAQKNPTAFYLCASSAEGEGHTGELFFGEGSRLTVL.

This chain connects TRBV10-1 to TRBJ1-1, with 7 bases aligning to TRBD1. V trimming: 8 bases; J trimming: 3 bases; junction bases outside the gene matches: 6. Per the germline V gene, CDR1 is WNHNN and CDR2 is SYGVQD (reference sequence). The CDR3 length is 13 residues. CDR3 DNA: TGCGCCAGCCGACAGGGTCTGGACACTGAAGCTTTCTTT. This gives the protein CASRQGLDTEAFF.

J is TRBJ1-6 and V is TRBV5-1; tentative D call: TRBD1 (5 bases). V lost 2 bases and J lost 8, with 11 bases in between. The CDR3 length is 14 residues. CDR1 is SGHRS, CDR2 YFSETQ, per germline. The CDR3 coding sequence is TGCGCCAGCAGCTTAATGACAGCAGATTCACCCCTCCACTTT. Amino acid sequence: CASSLMTADSPLHF.

This chain connects TRBV7-9 to TRBJ1-3, with D perhaps TRBD1 (5 bases). Germline loops: CDR1 SEHNR, CDR2 FQNEAQ (reference sequence). Trimming cost V 2 bases and J 4 bases, with 12 bases left between them. This CDR3 is 15 amino acids long. The CDR3 is CASSLIQGFGNTIYF. The CDR3 DNA reads TGTGCCAGCAGCTTAATTCAGGGATTCGGAAACACCATATATTTT. The full variable domain, its missing parts supplied by reference TRBV7-9 and TRBJ1-3, is DTGVSQNPRHKITKRGQNVTFRCDPISEHNRLYWYRQTLGQGPEFLTYFQNEAQLEKSRLLSDRFSAERPKGSFSTLEIQRTEQGDSAMYLCASSLIQGFGNTIYFGEGSWLTVV.

V and J are TRBV20-1 and TRBJ2-2; 14 bases are shared with TRBD2. The CDR3 loop spans 17 amino acids. In germline, CDR1 is DFQATT, CDR2 SNEGSKA (reference sequence). Trimming removed 3 bases from V and 4 bases from J; junction bases left unmatched: 7. The CDR3 loop is CSASGLTSGRATGELFF. The CDR3 coding sequence is TGCAGTGCTAGTGGCTTGACTAGCGGGAGGGCCACCGGGGAGCTGTTTTTT.